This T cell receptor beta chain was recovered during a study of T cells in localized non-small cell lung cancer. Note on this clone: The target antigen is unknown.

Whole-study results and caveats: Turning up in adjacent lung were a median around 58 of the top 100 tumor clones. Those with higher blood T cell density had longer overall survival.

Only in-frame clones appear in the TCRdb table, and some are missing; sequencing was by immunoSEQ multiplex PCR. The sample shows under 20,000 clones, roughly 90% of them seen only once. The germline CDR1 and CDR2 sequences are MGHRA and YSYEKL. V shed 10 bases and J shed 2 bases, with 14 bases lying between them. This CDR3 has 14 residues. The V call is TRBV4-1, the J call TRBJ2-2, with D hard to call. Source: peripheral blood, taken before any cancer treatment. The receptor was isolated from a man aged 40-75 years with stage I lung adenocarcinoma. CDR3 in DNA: TGCGCCACCCGGTGGGCGTCAAACACCGGGGAGCTGTTTTTT. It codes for CATRWASNTGELFF.